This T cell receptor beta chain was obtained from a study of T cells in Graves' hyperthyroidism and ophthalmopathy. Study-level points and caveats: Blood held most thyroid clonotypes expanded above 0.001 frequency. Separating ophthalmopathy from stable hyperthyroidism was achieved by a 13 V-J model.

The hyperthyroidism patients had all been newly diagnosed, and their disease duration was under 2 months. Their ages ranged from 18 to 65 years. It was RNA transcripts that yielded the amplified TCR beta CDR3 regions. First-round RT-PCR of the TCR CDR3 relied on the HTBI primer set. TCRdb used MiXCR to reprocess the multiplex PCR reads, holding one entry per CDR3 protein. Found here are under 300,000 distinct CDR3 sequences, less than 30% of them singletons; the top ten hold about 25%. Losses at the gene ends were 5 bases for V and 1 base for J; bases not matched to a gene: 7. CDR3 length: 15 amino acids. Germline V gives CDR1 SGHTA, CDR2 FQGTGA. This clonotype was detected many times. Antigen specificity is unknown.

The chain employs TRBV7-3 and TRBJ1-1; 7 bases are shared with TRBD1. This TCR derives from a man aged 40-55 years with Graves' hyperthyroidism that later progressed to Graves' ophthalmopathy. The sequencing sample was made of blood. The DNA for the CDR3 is TGTGCCAGCAGCCCTCAGACAGGGCGGAACACTGAAGCTTTCTTT. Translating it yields CASSPQTGRNTEAFF.